The present T cell receptor (beta chain) was sequenced within a study of T cell responses to AZD1222 COVID-19 vaccine. Whole-study context: Recipients boosted at about 4 weeks or about 12 weeks are pooled.

The data were produced by immunoSEQ multiplex PCR, yet TCRdb's version contains in-frame clones alone and is incomplete. The sample shows more than 150,000 clones, 90% of them seen only once. V lost 1 base, J lost 4 bases, and 13 bases lay in between. CDR3 length: 15 amino acids. Germline lookup yields CDR1 LGHDT and CDR2 YNNKEL (reference sequence). Overall study findings and caveats: Donors, mostly white British, included more females; clonal diversity was possibly underestimated. Repertoire collection took place solely once the T cell response had peaked. Rises in breadth and depth of Spike-specific TCRs came after two AZD1222 doses.

Remarks on this clone: The antigen remains undetermined.

The sequencing used peripheral blood, collected on day 0 of AZD1222 vaccination. This chain links TRBV3-1 (or the pseudogene TRBV3-2) with TRBJ2-5; D is undetermined. The TCR sequence derives from an adult in good health. CDR3 in amino acids: CASSQASESPETQYF. The CDR3, as DNA: TGTGCCAGCAGCCAAGCCTCGGAGAGTCCAGAGACCCAGTACTTC.